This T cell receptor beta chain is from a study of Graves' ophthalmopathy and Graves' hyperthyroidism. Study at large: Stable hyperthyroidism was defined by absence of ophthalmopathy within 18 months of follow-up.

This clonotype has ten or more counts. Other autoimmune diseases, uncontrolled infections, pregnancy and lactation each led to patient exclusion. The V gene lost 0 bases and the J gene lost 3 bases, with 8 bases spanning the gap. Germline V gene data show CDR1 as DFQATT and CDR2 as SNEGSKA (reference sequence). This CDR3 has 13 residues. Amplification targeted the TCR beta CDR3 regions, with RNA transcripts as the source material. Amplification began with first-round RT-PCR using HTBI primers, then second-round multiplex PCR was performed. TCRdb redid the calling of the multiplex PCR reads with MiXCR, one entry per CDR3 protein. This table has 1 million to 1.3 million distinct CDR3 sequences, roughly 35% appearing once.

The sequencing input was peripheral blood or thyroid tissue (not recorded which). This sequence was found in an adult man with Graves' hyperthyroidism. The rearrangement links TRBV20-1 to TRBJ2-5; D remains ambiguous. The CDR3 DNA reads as TGCAGTGCTAGAGATCTCAGAAAAGAGACCCAGTACTTC. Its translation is CSARDLRKETQYF.